This is a list of T cell receptor beta chains from one sample in a study of CD8+CD57+ T cells in acquired aplastic anemia. TCRdb used MiXCR to reprocess the reads, holding one entry per CDR3 protein. The sample lists approximately 180,000 distinct CDR3 sequences, more than 60% occurring once. The sample comprised sorted CD4+, CD8+, or CD8+CD57+ T cells (not recorded which) from PBMCs. These receptors all stem from a human donor with aplastic anemia. Each CDR3 is given with its conserved first and last residue. A D gene is named only where the DNA matches it firmly. Clone size is given for some rows only: seen once, a few or many times, or a class if the clone is expanded.

NA	TRBV6-5	TRBJ1-2	NA	TGTGCCAGCAGGGATCAAGGCACCCTCAGCTATGGCTACACCTTC	CASRDQGTLSYGYTF
many	TRBV10-3	TRBJ1-3	NA	TGTGCCATCGGGGGTATCTCTGGAAACACCATATATTTT	CAIGGISGNTIYF
NA	TRBV6-5	TRBJ2-1	TRBD1	TGTGCCAGCAGCCCAAAAGGGACAGATGAGCAGTTCTTC	CASSPKGTDEQFF
NA	TRBV5-1	TRBJ2-2	TRBD2	TGCGCCAGCAGCTTGGCTGGGACTAGTCCCATTGGGGAGCTGTTTTTT	CASSLAGTSPIGELFF
few	TRBV2	TRBJ1-4	TRBD1	TGTGCCAGCACCCGACAGGGGAATGAAAAACTGTTTTTT	CASTRQGNEKLFF
NA	TRBV20-1	TRBJ2-3	TRBD1	TGCAGTGCTAGGGACAGGGGGCGCACAGATACGCAGTATTTT	CSARDRGRTDTQYF
NA	TRBV6-1	TRBJ1-4	NA	TGTGCCAGCAGTGAAGGGCATGAAAAACTGTTTTTT	CASSEGHEKLFF
NA	TRBV25-1	TRBJ1-4	NA	TGTGCCAGCAGTGGTTTACAGGGTAAGGACGAAAAACTGTTTTTT	CASSGLQGKDEKLFF
NA	TRBV20-1	TRBJ2-7	TRBD1	TGCAGTGCTAGCGTCCGGGACAGCCTCTACGAGCAGTACTTC	CSASVRDSLYEQYF
many	TRBV4-2	TRBJ2-7	NA	TGTGCCAGCAGCCAAGGCCTCAGGTACGAGCAGTACTTC	CASSQGLRYEQYF
once	TRBV12-3/TRBV12-4	TRBJ1-2	NA	TGTGCCAGTGTGGGGGACGGGAACTATGGCTACACCTTC	CASVGDGNYGYTF
NA	TRBV7-9	TRBJ1-2	NA	TGTGCCAGCAGCTCCGCGGGAGCTAACTATGGCTACACCTTC	CASSSAGANYGYTF
NA	TRBV10-3	TRBJ2-7	NA	TGTGCCATCTCGGCTAGCGAGAGCTCCTACGAGCAGTACTTC	CAISASESSYEQYF